These 8 T cell receptor beta chains were sequenced from one sample in a study of T cells in localized non-small cell lung cancer. Sequenced by immunoSEQ multiplex PCR; TCRdb stores in-frame clones only, minus some. This repertoire shows roughly 36,000 clones, about 90% found once; its top ten account for approximately 5%. The sample consisted of PBMCs, taken before any cancer treatment. The receptors shown here come from a man aged 40 to 70 with stage II lung adenocarcinoma.

The chain is built from TRBV14 and TRBJ1-1; D is ambiguous. Germline V CDR1 and CDR2: SGHDN, FVKESK. CDR3 length: 15 amino acids. The V end was cut by 1 base, the J end by 1 base, with 10 bases between. This CDR3 reads CASSQVGMWNTEAFF. The CDR3 bases are TGTGCCAGCAGCCAAGTGGGGATGTGGAACACTGAAGCTTTCTTT.

The chain couples TRBV10-2 to TRBJ2-7; D perhaps matches TRBD1 (5 bases). Germline V gene data show CDR1 as WSHSY and CDR2 as SAAADI. The CDR3 extends over 13 amino acids. Trimming shortened V by 5 bases and J by 2 bases, and 10 bases separated the two germline ends. CDR3 nucleotides: TGCGCCAGCAGTAAGGGGCGCCCCTACGAGCAGTACTTC. It translates to CASSKGRPYEQYF.

V gene TRBV14 combines with J gene TRBJ1-2; no clear D gene. CDR1 and CDR2 (germline): SGHDN, FVKESK. The CDR3 totals 15 residues. V dropped 2 bases and J dropped 0 bases, with 10 bases sitting between them. The CDR3 DNA reads as TGTGCCAGCAGCCAATTATCCGGGGCTAACTATGGCTACACCTTC. Its translation is CASSQLSGANYGYTF.

The chain combines TRBV7-9 with TRBJ1-4; TRBD1 agrees at 8 bases. This CDR3 spans 14 amino acids. The germline gives CDR1 SEHNR, CDR2 FQNEAQ (reference sequence). After removal of 5 bases from V and 8 bases from J, the junction contained 7 bases not matched to a gene. CDR3 sequence reads: CASSLTRQGEKLFF. The CDR3 region has the DNA TGTGCCAGCAGCCTGACCAGACAGGGGGAAAAACTGTTTTTT.

The V and J genes are TRBV19 and TRBJ2-7, with D unresolved. The V and J ends lost 3 bases and 3 bases respectively, with 9 bases between them. The CDR3 sequence is 13 residues long. CDR1 LNHDA and CDR2 SQIVND come from the germline V gene (reference sequence). Here the CDR3 reads CASSMDPYYEQYF. As DNA, the CDR3 is TGTGCCAGTAGTATGGACCCATACTACGAGCAGTACTTC.

This clone was recorded once. V usage is TRBV5-4 and J usage is TRBJ1-6; D gene ambiguous. With 4 bases removed from V and 8 bases from J, the gap between germline ends came to 13 bases. Germline loops: CDR1 SGHNT, CDR2 YYREEE (reference sequence). This CDR3 is built from 14 residues. For the CDR3, the DNA is TGTGCCAGCAGCCAGGCCCAAGCCCATTCACCCCTCCACTTT. Translated, it gives CASSQAQAHSPLHF.

V and J are TRBV12-5 and TRBJ2-2, with D perhaps TRBD2 (6 bases). Trimming took 0 bases from V and 1 from J, leaving 12 bases between them. Germline V gives CDR1 LGHNT, CDR2 FRNRAP. The CDR3 totals 17 residues. CDR3 DNA sequence: TGTGCTAGTGGTTTGGTTTTGGGGCGGGAGAACACCGGGGAGCTGTTTTTT. Translating gives CASGLVLGRENTGELFF.

The V call is TRBV30, the J call TRBJ1-3; D call uncertain. Germline CDR1 is GTSNPN and CDR2 is SVGIG (reference sequence). This CDR3 is 12 amino acids long. Trimming pared 3 bases from V and 3 bases from J, leaving 6 bases between. The CDR3 DNA reads TGTGCCTGGAGGCCCCTTGGAAACACCATATATTTT. Protein: CAWRPLGNTIYF.